The 18 T cell receptor beta chains below come from one sample, sequenced in a study of blood T cell repertoires in COVID-19 (dated by TCRdb to about 2020). Library generation was performed with the immunoSEQ multiplex PCR assay. TCRdb took this table from immuneACCESS and kept in-frame rearrangements with V and J called. Such tables lack part of the clones; where checked against another copy, unresolved V genes explain under half of the gap, and the rest is unexplained. For this sample the table gives fewer than 350,000 clones, of which around 90% were detected only once. Of the sample, around 6.8% is held by the ten largest clones. The specimen was peripheral blood. The receptors were gathered from a woman aged 25 to 39 with COVID-19, enrolled during active disease.

The chain combines TRBV29-1 with TRBJ1-1, with D possibly TRBD1 on 6 matching bases. The CDR3 runs to 13 residues. V lost 4 bases and J 2 bases, leaving 11 bases between the germline ends. Germline CDR1 reads SQVTM; CDR2 reads ANQGSEA. The CDR3 DNA is TGCAGCGTTGTTCCCAGGGGAAACACTGAAGCTTTCTTT. Translating gives CSVVPRGNTEAFF. Full variable domain (missing parts from reference TRBV29-1 and TRBJ1-1): SAVISQKPSRDICQRGTSLTIQCQVDSQVTMMFWYRQQPGQSLTLIATANQGSEATYESGFVIDKFPISRPNLTFSTLTVSNMSPEDSSIYLCSVVPRGNTEAFFGQGTRLTVV.

The chain combines TRBV23-1 with TRBJ2-5; 11 bases are a match to TRBD2. Being an ORF, TRBV23-1 has a function that is uncertain. Trimming at V came to 2 bases and at J to 3 bases, leaving 2 bases not matched to a gene. The CDR3 contains 15 residues. This chain's CDR3 is CASSQRLAGKETQYF. CDR3 DNA sequence: TGCGCCAGCAGTCAAAGACTAGCGGGAAAAGAGACCCAGTACTTC.

This clone has only one observation. This rearrangement joins TRBV6-2 or TRBV6-3 to TRBJ2-7; TRBD2 matches 13 bases. Germline V gene sequence: CDR1 MNHEY, CDR2 SVGEGT. V shed 4 bases, J shed 6 bases, and the junction held 6 bases outside the gene matches. This CDR3 spans 15 amino acids. Written as DNA, the CDR3 is TGTGCCAGCAGTTCCTGGACTAGCGGGAGTCCCGAGCAGTACTTC. Protein sequence: CASSSWTSGSPEQYF.

The V gene is TRBV2, the J gene TRBJ2-7; no reliable D call. V was cut by 7 bases and J by 5 bases, with 12 bases left in between. The germline V gene has CDR1 SNHLY and CDR2 FYNNEI. This CDR3 region has 12 residues. CDR3 region: CASTLVGDEQYF. The CDR3 DNA reads as TGTGCCAGCACCTTGGTTGGAGACGAGCAGTACTTC. Combining the CDR3 with reference TRBV2 and TRBJ2-7 gives the whole variable domain EPEVTQTPSHQVTQMGQEVILRCVPISNHLYFYWYRQILGQKVEFLVSFYNNEISEKSEIFDDQFSVERPDGSNFTLKIRSTKLEDSAMYFCASTLVGDEQYFGPGTRLTVT.

This clone was counted between two and nine times. This sequence joins TRBV6-4 and TRBJ2-1; maybe TRBD1 (5 bases). CDR1 is MRHNA, CDR2 SNTAGT, per germline. The V gene lost 4 bases and the J gene lost 6 bases, with 10 bases spanning the gap. The CDR3 contains 13 residues. The CDR3 sequence is CASSVGARNEQFF. Written as DNA, the CDR3 is TGTGCCAGCAGTGTAGGGGCGCGCAATGAGCAGTTCTTC.

The chain has TRBV29-1 and TRBJ1-2, with D perhaps TRBD1 (6 bases). CDR1 is SQVTM and CDR2 is ANQGSEA in the germline V gene. The V end lost 5 bases, the J end lost 3 bases, and 7 bases lay between the germline ends. This CDR3 spans 11 amino acids. CDR3 DNA sequence: TGCAGCGTTTGGACAGACTATGGCTACACCTTC. This gives the protein CSVWTDYGYTF. The full variable domain, in which reference TRBV29-1 and TRBJ1-2 provide the parts outside the CDR3, is SAVISQKPSRDICQRGTSLTIQCQVDSQVTMMFWYRQQPGQSLTLIATANQGSEATYESGFVIDKFPISRPNLTFSTLTVSNMSPEDSSIYLCSVWTDYGYTFGSGTRLTVV.

The rearrangement links TRBV7-8 to TRBJ1-2; D unresolved. V was trimmed by 1 base and J by 4 bases, leaving 7 bases between them. The CDR3 sequence is 13 residues long. Germline CDR1 and CDR2: SGHVS and FQNEAQ. The CDR3 sequence is CASSLGDFYGYTF. CDR3 nucleotides: TGTGCCAGCAGCTTAGGAGACTTCTATGGCTACACCTTC.

CDR3 sequence: CASSRTSGRVYEQYF. As DNA, the CDR3 is TGTGCCAGCTCGCGGACTAGCGGGAGGGTATACGAGCAGTACTTC. The V gene is TRBV18, the J gene TRBJ2-7; 15 nucleotides line up with TRBD2. The germline V gene has CDR1 KGHSH and CDR2 LQKENI. The CDR3 totals 15 residues. With V trimmed by 6 bases and J by 4 bases, 4 bases remained unmatched.

This chain uses TRBV6-5 with TRBJ1-1; TRBD1 agrees at 8 bases. Germline V gene lookup returns CDR1 MNHEY and CDR2 SVGAGI. Unmatched junction bases numbered 15, after V lost 6 bases and J lost 9 bases. CDR3 length: 15 residues. For the CDR3, the DNA is TGTGCCAGCAGGTCGGACAGGGAAGGGGCAATGAAAGCTTTCTTT. As protein: CASRSDREGAMKAFF.

This chain connects TRBV7-2 to TRBJ1-4; 9 bases align to TRBD1. CDR3 size: 15 residues. V lost 1 base to trimming and J lost 5 bases; unmatched junction nucleotides: 2. Germline CDR1 is SGHTA and CDR2 is FQGNSA. The CDR3 region has the DNA TGTGCCAGCAGCTTAGGTGGGACAGGGAATGAAAAACTGTTTTTT. Its protein product is CASSLGGTGNEKLFF.

The J gene is TRBJ1-3, the V gene TRBV28, with D possibly TRBD1 on 6 matching bases. Germline assignment: CDR1 MDHEN and CDR2 SYDVKM. The CDR3 is 14 amino acids. The V gene lost 4 bases and the J gene lost 1 base, with 8 bases spanning the gap. CDR3 amino acids: CASSYTGSGNTIYF. The CDR3 DNA reads as TGTGCCAGCAGTTACACAGGGTCTGGAAACACCATATATTTT. Together with reference TRBV28 and TRBJ1-3, the CDR3 gives the full variable domain: DVKVTQSSRYLVKRTGEKVFLECVQDMDHENMFWYRQDPGLGLRLIYFSYDVKMKEKGDIPEGYSVSREKKERFSLILESASTNQTSMYLCASSYTGSGNTIYFGEGSWLTVV.

J is TRBJ2-3 and V is TRBV5-1; tentative D call: TRBD2 (6 bases). Looked up from germline, CDR1 is SGHRS and CDR2 is YFSETQ. The V and J ends lost 6 bases and 5 bases respectively, with 13 bases between them. This CDR3 is built from 13 residues. In DNA, the CDR3 is TGCGCCAGCAACATCCCGGGAGAAGATACGCAGTATTTT. Translating gives CASNIPGEDTQYF.

V usage is TRBV5-1 and J usage is TRBJ1-2; weak D call: TRBD1 (6 bases). Between the trimmed V and J ends, which lost 1 base and 7 bases, there was a span of 20 bases. The length of the CDR3 is 16 residues. Per the germline V gene, CDR1 is SGHRS and CDR2 is YFSETQ. The CDR3 region has the DNA TGCGCCAGCAGCTTGACTGGCACCGGGGGGGCTGGTGGCTACACCTTC. It encodes CASSLTGTGGAGGYTF.

V gene TRBV5-4 combines with J gene TRBJ2-7; 8 bases agree with TRBD2. V gave up 1 base and J gave up 6 bases; unmatched junction bases: 6. This CDR3 is built from 14 residues. CDR1 and CDR2 from the germline V gene are SGHNT and YYREEE (reference sequence). The DNA for the CDR3 is TGTGCCAGCAGCTTGAGCGGGAGAATGGGCGAGCAGTACTTC. It specifies CASSLSGRMGEQYF.

The V gene is TRBV19, the J gene TRBJ1-1; 11 bases agree with TRBD1. This CDR3 region has 14 residues. Germline-derived CDR1 and CDR2 are LNHDA and SQIVND (reference sequence). J gave up 6 bases and V 5 bases, and 5 bases lay outside the gene matches. This CDR3 reads CASSSPGQGAEAFF. In DNA form, the CDR3 reads TGTGCCAGTAGTTCCCCGGGACAGGGGGCTGAAGCTTTCTTT.

This chain joins TRBV10-2 and TRBJ2-1, with TRBD1 identical over 9 bases. Per the germline V gene, CDR1 is WSHSY and CDR2 is SAAADI. The CDR3 spans 15 residues. Trimming cost V 2 bases and J 10 bases; bases outside gene matches: 9. As DNA, the CDR3 is TGCGCCAGCAGTGAGACCCCGGGACAGGGCGGGGAGCAGTTCTTC. Translated: CASSETPGQGGEQFF.

The J gene is TRBJ2-5, the V gene TRBV4-1; TRBD2 aligns across 13 bases. Germline lookup yields CDR1 MGHRA and CDR2 YSYEKL. The J segment lost 4 bases and the V segment lost 4 bases, leaving 12 bases of the junction unmatched. The CDR3 totals 18 residues. In DNA form, the CDR3 reads TGCGCCAGCAGCCTCCGGACTAGCGGGAGAATGGTGGGAGAGACCCAGTACTTC. Translation: CASSLRTSGRMVGETQYF.

This chain joins TRBV11-1 and TRBJ2-3; the D gene is possibly TRBD1 (5 bases). The germline gives CDR1 SGHAT, CDR2 FQDESV (reference sequence). Trimming cost V 1 base and J 4 bases, with 9 bases left between them. There are 14 residues in the CDR3. CDR3 residues: CASSLVGAADTQYF. CDR3 coding DNA: TGTGCCAGCAGCTTAGTAGGGGCGGCAGATACGCAGTATTTT.